The source of this T cell receptor (beta chain) is a study of T cell therapy after organ transplantation. On this clone itself: Its specificity is not known.

CDR3 length equals 17 residues. The ends lost 3 bases at V and 0 bases at J; junction bases unmatched: 8. The germline CDR1 and CDR2 sequences are KGHSH and LQKENI. The repertoire was sequenced with immunoSEQ multiplex PCR; TCRdb's copy has only in-frame clones and lacks some. This sample has over 2,000 clones; about 89% occur once, and the top ten carry approximately 20%. Material: CD8+ T cells from blood, obtained before autologous CMV-specific T cell therapy. The sequence was obtained from a human patient who had received a solid organ transplant and had CMV disease. The rearrangement uses TRBV18 and TRBJ1-3, with 7 bases fitting TRBD1. The CDR3 sequence: CASSPYKQGYSGNTIYF. The CDR3 region has the DNA TGTGCCAGCTCACCTTACAAACAGGGGTACTCTGGAAACACCATATATTTT.